The 30 T cell receptor beta chains in this list originate from one sample, sequenced in a study of shared clonotypes between healthy human individuals. Assay used: immunoSEQ multiplex PCR; TCRdb lists only in-frame clones, some missing. The sample has under 600,000 clones; about 96% are singletons. Input material: naive CD4+ T cells sorted from blood. The subset here: CD45RA+ positively selected. All receptors derive from a woman aged 25 to 45 in good health.

The J gene is TRBJ1-2, the V gene TRBV14; D is uncertain. This CDR3 is built from 13 residues. The germline CDR1 and CDR2 sequences are SGHDN and FVKESK. The V gene lost 1 base and the J gene lost 4 bases, with 7 bases spanning the gap. CDR3 protein: CASSQVSAYGYTF. In DNA form, the CDR3 reads TGTGCCAGCAGCCAAGTGTCAGCCTATGGCTACACCTTC.

The V call is TRBV28, the J call TRBJ2-4; D uncertain. V lost 10 bases and J 8 bases, leaving 15 bases between the germline ends. The germline V gene has CDR1 MDHEN and CDR2 SYDVKM. CDR3 length: 12 residues. The DNA for the CDR3 is TGTGCCACGGAAGGATCTAGTCACATTCAGTACTTC. Its translation: CATEGSSHIQYF.

The chain uses TRBV7-7 and TRBJ2-2; no firm D call. This CDR3 region has 13 residues. CDR1 and CDR2 (germline): SSHAT, FNYEAQ (reference sequence). V lost 1 base, J lost 7 bases, and 7 bases lay in between. The CDR3 coding sequence is TGTGCCAGCAGCTTAGATATTAGCGGGGAGCTGTTTTTT. Protein product: CASSLDISGELFF. Full variable domain (missing parts from reference TRBV7-7 and TRBJ2-2): GAGVSQSPRYKVTKRGQDVTLRCDPISSHATLYWYQQALGQGPEFLTYFNYEAQPDKSGLPSDRFSAERPEGSISTLTIQRTEQRDSAMYRCASSLDISGELFFGEGSRLTVL.

The genes are TRBV5-4 and TRBJ2-7, with D possibly called TRBD1 or TRBD2 (6 bases each). The germline V gene encodes CDR1 SGHNT and CDR2 YYREEE (reference sequence). The V and J ends lost 4 bases and 7 bases respectively, with 12 bases between them. This CDR3 is 12 amino acids long. CDR3 residues: CASSPTGREQYF. The CDR3 DNA reads TGTGCCAGCAGCCCCACAGGGAGGGAGCAGTACTTC.

This rearrangement joins TRBV5-4 to TRBJ1-6; a possible D gene is TRBD1 (5 bases). The V end lost 3 bases, the J end lost 6 bases, and 13 bases lay between the germline ends. The CDR3 is 15 residues long. The germline V gene has CDR1 SGHNT and CDR2 YYREEE (reference sequence). The CDR3 sequence is CASSYNRGINSPLHF. The CDR3 nucleotides are TGTGCCAGCAGCTACAACCGGGGCATTAATTCACCCCTCCACTTT.

V is TRBV2 and J is TRBJ1-1; possible D gene TRBD1, 6 bases. Germline CDR1 and CDR2: SNHLY and FYNNEI. Trimming took off 7 bases at V and 5 bases at J, with 17 bases between the two ends. The CDR3 has 14 residues. CDR3 protein: CASTLQGIGTEAFF. Written as DNA, the CDR3 is TGTGCCAGCACTTTACAGGGAATCGGGACTGAAGCTTTCTTT. Full variable domain (remainder filled in from reference TRBV2 and TRBJ1-1): EPEVTQTPSHQVTQMGQEVILRCVPISNHLYFYWYRQILGQKVEFLVSFYNNEISEKSEIFDDQFSVERPDGSNFTLKIRSTKLEDSAMYFCASTLQGIGTEAFFGQGTRLTVV.

The genes are TRBV5-4 and TRBJ2-2; weak D call: TRBD2 (6 bases). The CDR3 covers 14 residues. Trimming took off 4 bases at V and 7 bases at J, with 14 bases between the two ends. Germline loops: CDR1 SGHNT, CDR2 YYREEE (reference sequence). CDR3 DNA: TGTGCCAGCAGCGTGCAGGGAGCGGGCGGGGAGCTGTTTTTT. This encodes CASSVQGAGGELFF.

This rearrangement joins TRBV5-1 to TRBJ2-2; D is undetermined. The CDR3 has 13 residues. Trimming shortened V by 1 base and J by 3 bases, and 4 bases separated the two germline ends. Germline V lookup: CDR1 SGHRS, CDR2 YFSETQ. CDR3 sequence reads: CASSLMDTGELFF. The DNA for the CDR3 is TGCGCCAGCAGCTTGATGGACACCGGGGAGCTGTTTTTT.

V and J are TRBV7-2 and TRBJ2-1; the D gene is possibly TRBD2 (6 bases). The CDR3 covers 17 residues. Per the germline V gene, CDR1 is SGHTA and CDR2 is FQGNSA. The V and J ends lost 4 bases and 6 bases respectively, with 22 bases between them. In DNA form, the CDR3 reads TGTGCCAGCAGCTCACGACCGGGAGCCTTCGCCGGCAATGAGCAGTTCTTC. This translates into CASSSRPGAFAGNEQFF.

In the case of this clone: Other DNA sequences of this sample code for an identical CDR3. The chain has TRBV5-1 and TRBJ1-3, with D unresolved. Trimming took off 1 base at V and 3 bases at J, with 5 bases between the two ends. Germline V gene data show CDR1 as SGHRS and CDR2 as YFSETQ. This CDR3 is built from 13 residues. The CDR3 DNA reads as TGCGCCAGCAGCTTGTCTAGTGGAAACACCATATATTTT. Translation: CASSLSSGNTIYF.

This chain's CDR3 is CASRQQARDTQYF. CDR3 coding DNA: TGTGCCAGCAGGCAGCAGGCGAGGGATACGCAGTATTTT. This chain uses TRBV28 with TRBJ2-3; D unresolved. The germline CDR1 and CDR2 sequences are MDHEN and SYDVKM. The V end lost 6 bases, the J end lost 6 bases, and 13 bases lay between the germline ends. This CDR3 has 13 residues.

The chain combines TRBV2 with TRBJ2-1; 7 nucleotides agree with TRBD2. The ends lost 7 bases at V and 5 bases at J; junction bases unmatched: 8. CDR3 length equals 14 residues. Germline V gene data show CDR1 as SNHLY and CDR2 as FYNNEI. The CDR3 reads CASTQLAFDNEQFF. CDR3 coding DNA: TGTGCCAGCACCCAACTAGCGTTTGACAATGAGCAGTTCTTC.

This clone was picked up one time. The V gene is TRBV28, the J gene TRBJ2-1; 8 bases match TRBD2. J gave up 14 bases and V 4 bases, and 4 bases lay outside the gene matches. The CDR3 loop spans 11 amino acids. Germline CDR1 MDHEN, CDR2 SYDVKM. The CDR3 sequence: CASSSSGSKFF. CDR3 in DNA: TGTGCCAGCAGTTCAAGCGGGAGTAAGTTCTTC.

This chain joins TRBV11-1 and TRBJ2-7, with 10 bases aligning to TRBD1. Germline V gene sequence: CDR1 SGHAT, CDR2 FQDESV (reference sequence). V lost 4 bases to trimming and J lost 3 bases; unmatched junction nucleotides: 3. This CDR3 has 14 residues. CDR3 DNA: TGTGCCAGCAGCTCGGGACAGGGGTACTACGAGCAGTACTTC. Amino acid sequence: CASSSGQGYYEQYF.

The chain carries TRBV6-5 and TRBJ2-7, with D perhaps matching TRBD1 or TRBD2 (5 bases each). The CDR3 extends over 14 amino acids. CDR1 is MNHEY and CDR2 is SVGAGI in the germline V gene. Trimming shortened V by 7 bases and J by 3 bases, and 16 bases separated the two germline ends. The CDR3 sequence: CASNRDGTGYEQYF. Here the CDR3 DNA reads TGTGCCAGCAATCGAGACGGGACGGGCTACGAGCAGTACTTC.

V gene TRBV7-8 combines with J gene TRBJ1-4, with TRBD1 matching over 8 bases. The germline V gene has CDR1 SGHVS and CDR2 FQNEAQ. The CDR3 contains 14 residues. The V segment lost 5 bases and the J segment 7 bases; nucleotides outside the gene matches: 6. The CDR3: CASSASGGGEKLFF. The CDR3, as DNA: TGTGCCAGCAGCGCCTCAGGGGGCGGTGAAAAACTGTTTTTT.

The chain is built from TRBV15 and TRBJ1-6, with D uncertain. The V gene's germline CDR1 is LNHNV and CDR2 YYDKDF (reference sequence). This CDR3 is 14 amino acids long. Trimming removed 4 bases at V and 10 bases at J, with 14 bases between. CDR3 region: CATSTHTRESPLHF. CDR3 in DNA: TGTGCCACCAGCACTCATACCCGCGAGTCACCCCTCCACTTT.

The rearrangement uses TRBV15 and TRBJ2-7, with D possibly TRBD2 on 5 matching bases. Germline V gene data show CDR1 as LNHNV and CDR2 as YYDKDF (reference sequence). V lost 5 bases to trimming and J lost 2 bases, with 13 bases between them. The CDR3 runs to 14 residues. DNA for the CDR3: TGTGCCACCAGCCCAGGACTGTTGACCTACGAGCAGTACTTC. Translated, it gives CATSPGLLTYEQYF. Drawing the rest from reference TRBV15 and TRBJ2-7, the complete variable domain is DAMVIQNPRYQVTQFGKPVTLSCSQTLNHNVMYWYQQKSSQAPKLLFHYYDKDFNNEADTPDNFQSRRPNTSFCFLDIRSPGLGDTAMYLCATSPGLLTYEQYFGPGTRLTVT.

V is TRBV5-1 and J is TRBJ2-7; 7 bases are a match to TRBD1. Germline lookup yields CDR1 SGHRS and CDR2 YFSETQ. The CDR3 runs to 11 residues. V was pared by 4 bases and J by 12 bases, with 7 bases of the junction left unmatched. CDR3 region: CASSNHRGVYF. Here the CDR3 DNA reads TGCGCCAGCAGCAACCACAGGGGTGTGTACTTC.

The chain combines TRBV5-1 with TRBJ1-4, with D tentatively TRBD1 (5 bases). The CDR3 has 14 residues. Germline V gives CDR1 SGHRS, CDR2 YFSETQ. Trimming removed 2 bases from V and 5 bases from J, with 10 bases in between. CDR3 DNA sequence: TGCGCCAGCAGCTTTGGGGCGGGAAATGAAAAACTGTTTTTT. As protein: CASSFGAGNEKLFF.

The rearrangement links TRBV7-8 to TRBJ1-5; possibly TRBD1 for D (6 bases). This CDR3 comprises 17 residues. The V end lost 1 base, the J end lost 4 bases, and 17 bases lay between the germline ends. From germline, CDR1 is SGHVS and CDR2 FQNEAQ. CDR3: CASSLDRLGGKNQPQHF. The CDR3 nucleotides read TGTGCCAGCAGCTTAGATAGGTTAGGGGGAAAAAATCAGCCCCAGCATTTT.

The V and J genes are TRBV25-1 and TRBJ2-1; D ambiguous. The V end was cut by 5 bases, the J end by 6 bases, with 5 bases between. Germline-derived CDR1 and CDR2 are MGHDK and SYGVNS. The CDR3 is made up of 11 amino acids. CDR3 amino acids: CASSHSNEQFF. The CDR3 DNA is TGTGCCAGCAGTCATAGCAATGAGCAGTTCTTC.

This clone came up once. This chain uses TRBV7-2 with TRBJ2-5; the match to TRBD2 covers 11 bases. The end of the DNA fits TRBJ2-7 better, so the J call may be wrong. CDR1 and CDR2 (germline): SGHTA, FQGNSA. The length of the CDR3 is 14 residues. In DNA form, the CDR3 reads TGTGCCAGCAGCTTAACTAGCGGGAGTTACGAGCAGTACTTC. Residues: CASSLTSGSYEQYF.

J is TRBJ2-1 and V is TRBV6-5; no reliable D call. V lost 2 bases to trimming and J lost 5 bases, with 10 bases between them. CDR3 length: 14 amino acids. Germline V gene data show CDR1 as MNHEY and CDR2 as SVGAGI. This CDR3 reads CASSYRAGDNEQFF. CDR3 bases: TGTGCCAGCAGTTACCGGGCTGGAGACAATGAGCAGTTCTTC.

V gene TRBV25-1 combines with J gene TRBJ2-5, with D perhaps matching TRBD1 or TRBD2 (6 bases each). There are 18 residues in the CDR3. The germline V gene has CDR1 MGHDK and CDR2 SYGVNS. With 2 bases removed from V and 2 bases from J, the gap between germline ends came to 21 bases. The CDR3 loop reads CASSEILSGVGGQETQYF. CDR3 DNA: TGTGCCAGCAGTGAAATACTCTCGGGGGTAGGGGGACAAGAGACCCAGTACTTC.

The J gene is TRBJ2-2, the V gene TRBV11-1, with D unresolved. Germline CDR1 is SGHAT and CDR2 is FQDESV (reference sequence). The CDR3 sequence is 16 residues long. Deletions cut 2 bases from V and 1 base from J, with 11 bases between. DNA for the CDR3: TGTGCCAGCAGCTTAATCCCGTCGGAGAACACCGGGGAGCTGTTTTTT. This translates into CASSLIPSENTGELFF.

This clone is a singleton in its sample. This chain uses TRBV5-1 with TRBJ1-2, with unresolved D. There are 14 residues in the CDR3. Germline V CDR1 and CDR2: SGHRS, YFSETQ. Trimming pared 0 bases from V and 4 bases from J, leaving 10 bases between. CDR3: CASSLATSSYGYTF. The CDR3 coding sequence is TGCGCCAGCAGCTTGGCGACGTCTAGCTATGGCTACACCTTC.

V is TRBV28 and J is TRBJ2-7; 9 bases match TRBD2. Trimming removed 7 bases from V and 5 bases from J; junction bases left unmatched: 12. The CDR3 is 15 residues long. The germline CDR1 and CDR2 sequences are MDHEN and SYDVKM. The CDR3 DNA reads TGTGCCAGCAACTTTGGGGGCGGGAGGGTCCACGAGCAGTACTTC. Translating it yields CASNFGGGRVHEQYF. The full variable domain, completed using reference TRBV28 and TRBJ2-7, is DVKVTQSSRYLVKRTGEKVFLECVQDMDHENMFWYRQDPGLGLRLIYFSYDVKMKEKGDIPEGYSVSREKKERFSLILESASTNQTSMYLCASNFGGGRVHEQYFGPGTRLTVT.

The rearrangement uses TRBV28 and TRBJ2-5; TRBD2 might be the D (6 bases). Germline lookup yields CDR1 MDHEN and CDR2 SYDVKM. With 3 bases removed from V and 4 bases from J, the gap between germline ends came to 15 bases. The CDR3 length is 15 residues. CDR3 coding DNA: TGTGCCAGCAGTTTGGGGGGAAAGGGGCGAGAGACCCAGTACTTC. It specifies CASSLGGKGRETQYF.

The gene calls are TRBV28 and TRBJ1-2; D gene ambiguous. Deletions cut 5 bases from V and 0 bases from J, with 7 bases between. The CDR3 runs to 13 residues. Germline loops: CDR1 MDHEN, CDR2 SYDVKM. This CDR3 reads CASSLPTNYGYTF. CDR3 nucleotide sequence: TGTGCCAGCAGTCTACCGACTAACTATGGCTACACCTTC.